This T cell receptor (beta chain) was profiled in a study of shared clonotypes between healthy human individuals. Broader study findings: Unshared clonotypes carried lower generation probabilities than those common to all four donors.

V was clipped by 2 bases and J by 1 base; unmatched bases: 8. CDR3 size: 18 residues. Germline V gene data show CDR1 as SNHLY and CDR2 as FYNNEI. Here immunoSEQ multiplex PCR was the method, and the copy in TCRdb shows in-frame clones only, minus some. Found here are under 2,500,000 clones, under 97% of them singletons; the top ten hold approximately 0.13%. As to this clone: The antigen is not known.

The clonotype originates from a man aged 18 to 35 in good health. Sequenced material: naive CD4+ T cells sorted from blood. The sample's subset: CD45RA+ positively selected. The chain combines TRBV2 with TRBJ2-5; the match to TRBD2 covers 12 bases. CDR3 in amino acids: CASSELRRLAGAQETQYF. As DNA, the CDR3 is TGTGCCAGCAGTGAATTAAGGCGACTAGCGGGGGCCCAAGAGACCCAGTACTTC. Full variable domain (rest looked up from reference TRBV2 and TRBJ2-5): EPEVTQTPSHQVTQMGQEVILRCVPISNHLYFYWYRQILGQKVEFLVSFYNNEISEKSEIFDDQFSVERPDGSNFTLKIRSTKLEDSAMYFCASSELRRLAGAQETQYFGPGTRLLVL.